The entry below gives a single T cell receptor beta chain sequence along with its context. It lacks a known antigen. No base quality information exists; no much larger clone differs at one position. TCRbeta CDR3 regions were amplified from genomic DNA using the immunoSEQ Assay, a bias-controlled multiplex PCR. Under the source paper's analysis protocol: The number of nucleated cells in each sample was estimated by amplification of reference gene primers within the assay. Sequence reads were collapsed and filtered to measure the absolute abundance of every unique TCRbeta CDR3 rearrangement. Productive Simpson clonality was computed per sample as the square root of Simpson's diversity index over productive rearrangements. TCRdb's version of the immuneACCESS table is confined to in-frame rearrangements and falls short of the full clone set. An unresolved V gene accounts for under half of the shortfall where checked; the remainder is of unknown origin. From that table come the V and J calls and clone size; the DNA was used to work out D and trimming. Recorded for this sample are 85,000 to 110,000 clones; around 90% of them occurred a single time. Jointly, the top ten make up around 3.7% of the sample.

Compared with germline, V lacks 6 bases and J lacks 4 bases; bases without a gene match: 9. CDR1 and CDR2 were assigned from the germline V gene as MDHEN and SYDVKM. The CDR3, from cysteine to phenylalanine, totals 15 residues. Solely the CDR3 DNA is kept, with 45 bases framed from the first base. This entry is derived from a study of blood T cell repertoires in COVID-19 (dated by TCRdb to 2020 to 2021). With regard to the full study: Collaborator samples came from the United States, Italy and Spain and covered acute and convalescent phases of COVID-19. The material from the prospective study consisted of cDNA or gDNA derived from T cells, B-cell-depleted T cells, or PBMCs. Subjects who had been exposed to COVID-19, were actively infected with it, or had recovered from it provided the deeply sampled blood TCRbeta repertoires that made up the dataset. The repertoires were released in a freely available public database intended as a resource for research on the immune response to SARS-CoV-2. Samples were obtained from the ongoing ImmuneRACE study (first 160 participants) and from 1,254 subjects provided by 6 global collaborators. The sample metadata nearly always contained a de-identified subject ID, COVID-19 status, age in years and sex. Where available, HLA class I and class II types were taken from metadata supplied by the sample provider and were not determined by assay-based typing.

Each collaborating institution followed its own protocols to collect whole blood in K2EDTA tubes. For TCRbeta analysis, collaborators shipped samples in one of three forms: frozen whole blood, isolated PBMCs, or DNA extracted from either of those sample types. Findings and caveats that apply to the study as a whole: The quantity of clinical and demographic metadata differed by source and by participant and was supplied without curation.

The TCR comes from a woman aged 55-70 years with acute or convalescent COVID-19. The sequence joins TRBV28 to TRBJ1-5, and 7 junctional nucleotides match TRBD1. Sequencing was carried out using peripheral blood. The DNA is as follows: TGTGCCAGCAGCTCTTTGGACAGGCCGAATCAGCCCCAGCATTTT. Its product reads: CASSSLDRPNQPQHF.